These 29 T cell receptor beta chains originate from one sample sequenced in a study of T cells in Graves' hyperthyroidism and ophthalmopathy. TCR beta CDR3 region amplification was performed from RNA transcripts. Researchers ran a first-round RT-PCR on the TCR CDR3 using the HTBI primer set. Each CDR3 protein gets one entry after TCRdb re-called the multiplex PCR reads with MiXCR. This sample yields hundreds of thousands of distinct CDR3 sequences, of which 13% to 15% are seen a single time; around 12% belongs to the top ten. Sequencing was carried out using blood. Every receptor here comes from a woman aged 50 to 65 with Graves' ophthalmopathy.

This clonotype was seen ten or more times. The rearrangement uses TRBV12-3 or TRBV12-4 and TRBJ1-5, with D perhaps TRBD1 (5 bases). This CDR3 region has 12 residues. Trimming removed 3 bases from V and 8 bases from J, with 8 bases in between. CDR3 residues: CASSLAGKPQHF. In nucleotides, the CDR3 is TGTGCCAGCAGTTTGGCAGGGAAGCCCCAGCATTTT.

Only a few counts were recorded for this clonotype. V gene TRBV4-2 combines with J gene TRBJ2-1; D perhaps matches TRBD2 (6 bases). V lost 3 bases to trimming and J lost 5 bases, with 14 bases between them. The CDR3 contains 15 residues. Per the germline V gene, CDR1 is LGHNA and CDR2 is YNFKEQ. The CDR3 sequence is CASSQYAGPDNEQFF. The CDR3 nucleotides are TGTGCCAGCAGCCAGTATGCGGGACCAGACAATGAGCAGTTCTTC.

The chain employs TRBV2 and TRBJ1-4; D remains unclear. CDR3 size: 14 residues. V was pared by 3 bases and J by 6 bases, with 11 bases between. Germline loops: CDR1 SNHLY, CDR2 FYNNEI. This CDR3 reads CASSEASQDEKLFF. CDR3 DNA sequence: TGTGCCAGCAGTGAGGCGTCCCAGGATGAAAAACTGTTTTTT.

This clonotype was detected many times. The V and J genes are TRBV3-1 and TRBJ2-2; D not resolved. The CDR3 length is 16 residues. Trimming took off 5 bases at V and 1 base at J, with 14 bases between the two ends. CDR1 and CDR2 from the germline V gene are LGHDT and YNNKEL (reference sequence). The CDR3 DNA sequence: TGTGCCAGCAGCAACCGACTTCCCTGGAACACCGGGGAGCTGTTTTTT. It specifies CASSNRLPWNTGELFF.

This clonotype was counted at least ten times. This chain connects TRBV28 to TRBJ2-7; possibly TRBD2 for D (5 bases). The CDR3 spans 13 residues. Germline loops: CDR1 MDHEN, CDR2 SYDVKM. V shed 6 bases and J shed 2 bases, with 11 bases lying between them. DNA for the CDR3: TGTGCCAGCAGCCAAACTAGGGCCTACGAGCAGTACTTC. It is translated as CASSQTRAYEQYF.

To note about this clonotype: A read error is possible here, since a much larger clone lies one base away. The gene calls are TRBV11-2 and TRBJ1-1; no clear D. Germline lookup yields CDR1 SGHAT and CDR2 FQNNGV. V was trimmed by 3 bases and J by 4 bases, leaving 9 bases between them. This CDR3 contains 13 residues. This CDR3 reads CASSFGRSTEAFF. In DNA form, the CDR3 reads TGTGCCAGCAGCTTCGGCAGGTCCACTGAAGCTTTCTTT.

CDR3: CSARISLAKNIQYF. In DNA, the CDR3 is TGCAGTGCTAGGATCTCCCTAGCCAAAAACATTCAGTACTTC. The chain links TRBV20-1 to TRBJ2-4; D unresolved. CDR3 length equals 14 residues. Per the germline V gene, CDR1 is DFQATT and CDR2 is SNEGSKA (reference sequence). V lost 3 bases, J lost 0 bases, and 9 bases lay in between.

This clonotype was observed at least ten times. The chain couples TRBV7-2 to TRBJ2-3; D is ambiguous. Trimming took off 2 bases at V and 2 bases at J, with 11 bases between the two ends. From germline, CDR1 is SGHTA and CDR2 FQGNSA. This CDR3 spans 15 amino acids. The CDR3 is CASSLRSTVTDTQYF. The CDR3 DNA reads as TGTGCCAGCAGCTTACGGAGTACAGTCACAGATACGCAGTATTTT.

This clonotype occurred many times. This CDR3 is CASSQGPGLRELFF. In DNA, the CDR3 is TGTGCCAGCAGCCAAGGGCCAGGTCTCCGGGAGCTGTTTTTT. V usage is TRBV3-1 and J usage is TRBJ2-2; unclear D gene. V lost 1 base and J lost 9, with 12 bases in between. The CDR3 has 14 amino acids. Germline V gene lookup returns CDR1 LGHDT and CDR2 YNNKEL (reference sequence).

This clonotype was counted between two and nine times. This chain's CDR3 is CAISEATSGRYNEQFF. The CDR3 DNA reads as TGTGCCATCAGTGAGGCCACTAGCGGGAGGTACAATGAGCAGTTCTTC. V gene TRBV10-3 combines with J gene TRBJ2-1; 12 nucleotides match TRBD2. CDR3 length equals 16 residues. Trimming took 2 bases from V and 4 from J; bases not matched to a gene: 3. The germline CDR1 and CDR2 sequences are ENHRY and SYGVKD.

With regard to this clonotype: This may be a read error: a much more frequent sequence differs by one nucleotide. This rearrangement joins TRBV6-1 to TRBJ2-7; 12 bases match TRBD2. This CDR3 region has 15 residues. CDR1 is MNHNS, CDR2 SASEGT, per germline. DNA for the CDR3: TGTGCCGGCAGACTGACTAGCGGGAGTTTTTACGAGCAGTACTTC. It is translated as CAGRLTSGSFYEQYF.

This clonotype was recorded a few times. This chain joins TRBV6-6 and TRBJ2-2; 13 bases fit TRBD2. Germline V gives CDR1 MNHNY, CDR2 SVGAGI (reference sequence). With 0 bases clipped from V and 4 bases from J, the junction kept 17 bases outside the gene matches. This CDR3 has 22 residues. The CDR3: CASSYSRWGRTSGREGTGELFF. Written as DNA, the CDR3 is TGTGCCAGCAGTTACTCTAGGTGGGGTCGAACTAGCGGGAGGGAGGGCACCGGGGAGCTGTTTTTT.

Notes on this clonotype: A read error is possible here, since a much larger clone lies one base away. The chain uses TRBV6-2 or TRBV6-3 and TRBJ2-1, with D possibly matching TRBD2 (6 bases). The CDR3 is 13 amino acids. CDR1 MNHEY and CDR2 SVGEGT come from the germline V gene. V lost 4 bases, J lost 9 bases, and 13 bases lay in between. In DNA, the CDR3 is TGTGCCAGCAGTTCTACGGGAGCGGGTGAGCAGTTCTTC. This gives the protein CASSSTGAGEQFF.

This clonotype appeared many times. The chain links TRBV16 to TRBJ1-3, with D perhaps matching TRBD1 (5 bases). This CDR3 contains 15 residues. Trimming took 3 bases from V and 2 from J, leaving 11 bases between them. Germline V gives CDR1 KGHSY, CDR2 FQNENV. The CDR3 region is CASSHGRGTGNTIYF. The CDR3 DNA is TGTGCCAGCAGCCACGGTAGGGGAACTGGAAACACCATATATTTT.

At least ten counts were recorded for this clonotype. This chain uses TRBV28 with TRBJ2-1; 11 positions agree with TRBD2. The CDR3 covers 12 residues. CDR1 MDHEN and CDR2 SYDVKM come from the germline V gene. CDR3 loop: CGTSGSLNEQFF. The CDR3 coding sequence is TGTGGTACTAGCGGGAGTTTGAATGAGCAGTTCTTC.

This clonotype has a handful of counts. The CDR3 reads CASSQDRTTYNEQFF. The CDR3 DNA reads TGTGCCAGCAGCCAAGATAGGACCACCTACAATGAGCAGTTCTTC. V gene TRBV3-1 combines with J gene TRBJ2-1; D call uncertain. V dropped 0 bases and J dropped 2 bases, with 8 bases sitting between them. Germline lookup yields CDR1 LGHDT and CDR2 YNNKEL (reference sequence). This CDR3 spans 15 amino acids.

This clonotype was counted only a few times. This chain uses TRBV19 with TRBJ2-7, with D possibly being TRBD1 or TRBD2 (5 bases each). This CDR3 is built from 14 residues. Germline lookup yields CDR1 LNHDA and CDR2 SQIVND (reference sequence). Between the trimmed V and J ends, which lost 1 base and 7 bases, there was a span of 14 bases. The DNA for the CDR3 is TGTGCCAGTAGTATAGTGAGGGGCGAAGGAGAGCAGTACTTC. Its translation: CASSIVRGEGEQYF.

This clonotype was picked up many times. V is TRBV20-1 and J is TRBJ2-7, with D perhaps given as TRBD1 or TRBD2 (5 bases each). Trimming cost V 5 bases and J 3 bases, with 17 bases left between them. The CDR3 is 14 residues long. The germline V gene has CDR1 DFQATT and CDR2 SNEGSKA (reference sequence). The CDR3 coding sequence is TGCAGTGCTGAATTTCCGGGACGTGGCTACGAGCAGTACTTC. Its protein product is CSAEFPGRGYEQYF.

The table lists this clonotype with many counts. V gene TRBV6-2 or TRBV6-3 combines with J gene TRBJ2-5, with D perhaps matching TRBD1 (6 bases). The CDR3 totals 15 residues. Germline CDR1 is MNHEY and CDR2 is SVGEGT. V lost 1 base, J lost 2 bases, and 11 bases lay in between. CDR3 coding DNA: TGTGCCAGCAGTTACTGGGGACAAAAACAAGAGACCCAGTACTTC. Protein product: CASSYWGQKQETQYF.

The J gene is TRBJ2-3, the V gene TRBV7-3; no firm D call. V was clipped by 5 bases and J by 11 bases, with 17 bases between them. Germline assignment: CDR1 SGHTA and CDR2 FQGTGA. This CDR3 is 13 amino acids long. The CDR3 loop reads CASSPGVDVVQYF. The CDR3 DNA reads as TGTGCCAGCAGCCCCGGCGTGGATGTTGTGCAGTATTTT. Drawing the rest from reference TRBV7-3 and TRBJ2-3, the complete variable domain is GAGVSQTPSNKVTEKGKYVELRCDPISGHTALYWYRQSLGQGPEFLIYFQGTGAADDSGLPNDRFFAVRPEGSVSTLKIQRTERGDSAVYLCASSPGVDVVQYFGPGTRLTVL.

This clonotype has a count of ten or more. The genes are TRBV27 and TRBJ2-1; 11 bases are shared with TRBD2. The CDR3 length is 15 residues. The ends lost 5 bases at V and 5 bases at J; junction bases unmatched: 5. Looked up from germline, CDR1 is MNHEY and CDR2 is SMNVEV (reference sequence). CDR3 DNA: TGTGCCAGCAGTGCGGGACTAGCGGTTAACAATGAGCAGTTCTTC. Encoded protein: CASSAGLAVNNEQFF.

This clonotype was counted many times. The gene calls are TRBV20-1 and TRBJ2-3; possibly TRBD2 for D (5 bases). The germline V gene encodes CDR1 DFQATT and CDR2 SNEGSKA (reference sequence). V gave up 0 bases and J gave up 2 bases, with 18 bases separating them. The CDR3 extends over 17 amino acids. CDR3 region: CSARDPSPGSPTDTQYF. The CDR3 DNA follows: TGCAGTGCTAGAGATCCGAGCCCGGGATCGCCCACAGATACGCAGTATTTT.

This clonotype has more than one count but fewer than ten. The V and J genes are TRBV6-1 and TRBJ1-6; 10 bases fit TRBD1. The CDR3 is made up of 15 amino acids. Losses at the gene ends were 6 bases for V and 7 bases for J; bases not matched to a gene: 6. Germline V gene data show CDR1 as MNHNS and CDR2 as SASEGT. CDR3 in DNA: TGTGCCAGCAGCCCAGACAGGGGGCACAATTCACCCCTCCACTTT. It specifies CASSPDRGHNSPLHF.

This clonotype was observed many times. V gene TRBV20-1 combines with J gene TRBJ2-5; D tentatively fits TRBD1 or TRBD2 (5 bases each). The CDR3 is made up of 14 amino acids. From germline, CDR1 is DFQATT and CDR2 SNEGSKA (reference sequence). The CDR3 coding sequence is TGCAGCTTACTAGGGGCAGGGATGGCCGAGACCCAGTACTTC. It is translated as CSLLGAGMAETQYF.

This clonotype was detected ten times or more. The chain is built from TRBV5-1 and TRBJ2-1; 10 nucleotides align to TRBD2. The germline gives CDR1 SGHRS, CDR2 YFSETQ. CDR3 length: 13 residues. Trimming took 6 bases from V and 7 from J; bases not matched to a gene: 4. The CDR3 loop reads CASTPAGGNEQFF. CDR3 coding DNA: TGCGCCAGCACTCCAGCGGGGGGGAATGAGCAGTTCTTC.

In its sample, this clonotype was seen many times. The rearrangement uses TRBV6-2 or TRBV6-3 and TRBJ2-5; 9 bases line up with TRBD2. The CDR3 contains 16 residues. Germline loops: CDR1 MNHEY, CDR2 SVGEGT. The J segment lost 3 bases and the V segment lost 0 bases, leaving 5 bases of the junction unmatched. CDR3 loop: CASSYSTSGGEETQYF. The CDR3 nucleotides read TGTGCCAGCAGTTACTCGACTAGCGGAGGGGAAGAGACCCAGTACTTC.

Many counts were recorded for this clonotype. This rearrangement joins TRBV30 to TRBJ1-1; the D gene is possibly TRBD1 (5 bases). In germline, CDR1 is GTSNPN, CDR2 SVGIG (reference sequence). Trimming shortened V by 5 bases and J by 6 bases, and 10 bases separated the two germline ends. The CDR3 loop spans 11 amino acids. CDR3 nucleotide sequence: TGTGCCTGGGGGACGGTAGCTGAAGCTTTCTTT. The encoded protein is CAWGTVAEAFF.

This clonotype showed up many times. The rearrangement links TRBV10-3 to TRBJ2-1; the D call may be TRBD1 or TRBD2 (6 bases each). Looked up from germline, CDR1 is ENHRY and CDR2 is SYGVKD. Trimming stripped 8 bases from V and 8 bases from J, with 13 bases between. The CDR3 totals 12 residues. Here the CDR3 reads CAIWGADDEQFF. In DNA, the CDR3 is TGTGCCATCTGGGGGGCGGACGATGAGCAGTTCTTC.

This clonotype appeared many times. The chain carries TRBV4-3 and TRBJ2-7, with a weak D call TRBD2 (6 bases). Per germline, CDR1 LGHNA and CDR2 YSLEER. The V gene lost 0 bases and the J gene lost 6 bases, with 18 bases spanning the gap. This CDR3 has 16 amino acids. The CDR3 DNA follows: TGCGCCAGCAGCCAAGATATGCAGGAGGGAGCCTTCGAGCAGTACTTC. The encoded protein is CASSQDMQEGAFEQYF.